Following are 17 T cell receptor beta chains from one sample sequenced in a study of T cells after yellow fever vaccination. TCRdb processed the 5' RACE reads anew with MiXCR; each CDR3 protein has one entry. The sample yields approximately 260,000 distinct CDR3 sequences, under 15% seen once. The sample was CD4+ T cells sorted from PBMCs, taken 45 days after the yellow fever booster vaccination. Every receptor here comes from a man younger than 40 who received the YFV17D yellow fever vaccine.

The chain recombines TRBV20-1 with TRBJ2-1, with D maybe TRBD2 (7 bases). CDR1 and CDR2 (germline): DFQATT, SNEGSKA (reference sequence). The CDR3 extends over 13 amino acids. The V gene lost 4 bases and the J gene lost 9 bases, with 16 bases spanning the gap. CDR3 nucleotides: TGCAGTGCTAAGGGGGGGCGTATTGGTGAGCAGTTCTTC. Translating it yields CSAKGGRIGEQFF.

A note on this clonotype: A junction end diverges from the germline sequence, so it may reflect a read error. V and J are TRBV20-1 and TRBJ2-7; D is uncertain. Germline lookup yields CDR1 DFQATT and CDR2 SNEGSKA (reference sequence). The length of the CDR3 is 11 residues. CDR3 sequence (DNA): TGCAATGCTCAGGAACCCTACGAGCAGTACTTC. Translation: CNAQEPYEQYF.

This chain joins TRBV30 and TRBJ2-7; D possibly corresponds to TRBD2 (5 bases). Germline values: CDR1 GTSNPN, CDR2 SVGIG (reference sequence). The CDR3 runs to 16 residues. V dropped 5 bases and J dropped 5 bases, with 25 bases sitting between them. The CDR3 coding sequence is TGTGCCTGGGGTTCTCACCCCCAGTGGAGGTGGGACGAGCAGTACTTC. This codes for CAWGSHPQWRWDEQYF. Using reference TRBV30 and TRBJ2-7 for the parts outside the CDR3, the full variable domain is SQTIHQWPATLVQPVGSPLSLECTVEGTSNPNLYWYRQAAGRGLQLLFYSVGIGQISSEVPQNLSASRPQDRQFILSSKKLLLSDSGFYLCAWGSHPQWRWDEQYFGPGTRLTVT.

This clonotype was detected a few times. The rearrangement uses TRBV4-3 and TRBJ2-5; 8 nucleotides agree with TRBD2. The germline V gene has CDR1 LGHNA and CDR2 YSLEER. The ends lost 1 base at V and 5 bases at J; junction bases unmatched: 6. The CDR3 is 15 residues long. CDR3 sequence reads: CASSQAGGPWETQYF. CDR3 nucleotides: TGCGCCAGCAGCCAAGCGGGAGGGCCTTGGGAGACCCAGTACTTC.

This clonotype has more than one count but fewer than ten. The rearrangement uses TRBV30 and TRBJ2-1; 7 bases align to TRBD2. Looked up from germline, CDR1 is GTSNPN and CDR2 is SVGIG (reference sequence). V trimming: 8 bases; J trimming: 7 bases; junction bases outside the gene matches: 8. This CDR3 is 12 amino acids long. Here the CDR3 reads CAASGSGNEQFF. CDR3 coding DNA: TGTGCCGCTAGCGGATCTGGGAATGAGCAGTTCTTC.

The CDR3 here is CATSVTRGGYQETQYF. As DNA, the CDR3 is TGTGCCACCAGCGTCACCCGGGGGGGGTATCAAGAGACCCAGTACTTC. This chain uses TRBV15 with TRBJ2-5; 8 positions match TRBD2. CDR3 length equals 16 residues. Germline assignment: CDR1 LNHNV and CDR2 YYDKDF (reference sequence). V lost 5 bases to trimming and J lost 2 bases; unmatched junction nucleotides: 10.

The chain uses TRBV12-3 or TRBV12-4 and TRBJ1-1; no clear D. This CDR3 has 13 amino acids. The V gene lost 2 bases and the J gene lost 6 bases, with 10 bases spanning the gap. The CDR3 region has the DNA TGTGCCAGCAGTTTAATCATGAGAGCTGAAGCTTTCTTT. It specifies CASSLIMRAEAFF.

This clonotype was detected a few times. The genes are TRBV2 and TRBJ2-3; D gene uncertain. Trimming removed 4 bases from V and 7 bases from J, with 6 bases in between. In germline, CDR1 is SNHLY, CDR2 FYNNEI. The CDR3 loop spans 11 amino acids. CDR3 nucleotides: TGTGCCAGCAGTGGGAAGAATACGCAGTATTTT. Protein product: CASSGKNTQYF.

This clonotype was seen more than once but under ten times. The chain has TRBV20-1 and TRBJ2-1, with D perhaps matching TRBD2 (6 bases). Trimming took off 3 bases at V and 3 bases at J, with 9 bases between the two ends. The CDR3 has 13 amino acids. CDR1 is DFQATT, CDR2 SNEGSKA, per germline (reference sequence). CDR3 DNA sequence: TGCAGTGCTAGCGGGAGTTTCTACAATGAGCAGTTCTTC. It codes for CSASGSFYNEQFF.

This clonotype was observed a handful of times. The rearrangement uses TRBV27 and TRBJ1-6; no reliable D call. CDR3 size: 17 residues. Per germline, CDR1 MNHEY and CDR2 SMNVEV (reference sequence). Trimming shortened V by 2 bases and J by 4 bases, and 15 bases separated the two germline ends. The CDR3 loop is CASSLIWAGSYNSPLHF. The CDR3 region has the DNA TGTGCCAGCAGTTTAATCTGGGCCGGGTCTTATAATTCACCCCTCCACTTT.

This clonotype was seen a few times. V and J are TRBV27 and TRBJ2-1; 9 nucleotides align to TRBD1. After removal of 5 bases from V and 2 bases from J, the junction contained 10 bases not matched to a gene. Per the germline V gene, CDR1 is MNHEY and CDR2 is SMNVEV (reference sequence). The CDR3 covers 17 residues. CDR3 loop: CASSRVAGTGTYNEQFF. For the CDR3, the DNA is TGTGCCAGCAGTAGAGTCGCCGGGACAGGGACCTACAATGAGCAGTTCTTC.

This sequence joins TRBV7-2 and TRBJ2-7, with D uncertain. This CDR3 is built from 15 residues. V lost 4 bases to trimming and J lost 3 bases, with 16 bases between them. CDR1 is SGHTA, CDR2 FQGNSA, per germline. The CDR3 DNA sequence: TGTGCCAGCAGCTCGACTTTAAGAGGCGACTACGAGCAGTACTTC. It codes for CASSSTLRGDYEQYF.

This chain links TRBV20-1 with TRBJ2-1; 12 bases map to TRBD2. V was clipped by 6 bases and J by 6 bases; unmatched bases: 6. In germline, CDR1 is DFQATT, CDR2 SNEGSKA (reference sequence). The CDR3 is 14 residues long. The CDR3 DNA reads TGCAGTGCAGCTCTAGCGGGGGGGCCCAATGAGCAGTTCTTC. Residues: CSAALAGGPNEQFF.

J is TRBJ2-7 and V is TRBV30, with D unclear. The V end was cut by 1 base, the J end by 0 bases, with 7 bases between. The CDR3 spans 13 residues. CDR1 GTSNPN and CDR2 SVGIG come from the germline V gene (reference sequence). The CDR3 reads CAWSDGVSYEQYF. For the CDR3, the DNA is TGTGCCTGGAGTGACGGCGTCTCCTACGAGCAGTACTTC.

This clonotype showed up just a few times. V gene TRBV7-8 combines with J gene TRBJ2-7, with a weak D call TRBD1 (5 bases). The CDR3 spans 14 residues. V lost 7 bases to trimming and J lost 0 bases, with 13 bases between them. CDR1 is SGHVS and CDR2 is FQNEAQ in the germline V gene. The CDR3 sequence is CASIPRASSYEQYF. The CDR3 region has the DNA TGTGCCAGCATCCCCAGGGCGAGCTCCTACGAGCAGTACTTC.

There are a few counts of this clonotype. The chain has TRBV29-1 and TRBJ1-2; no clear D gene. The length of the CDR3 is 10 residues. Trimming took off 7 bases at V and 4 bases at J, with 7 bases between the two ends. The germline V gene encodes CDR1 SQVTM and CDR2 ANQGSEA. The CDR3 protein is CSAAGYGYTF. CDR3 nucleotide sequence: TGCAGCGCTGCAGGCTATGGCTACACCTTC.

The chain carries TRBV4-2 and TRBJ2-1; D not certain. Trimming cost V 0 bases and J 6 bases, with 9 bases left between them. Germline CDR1 LGHNA, CDR2 YNFKEQ. The CDR3 length is 14 residues. CDR3 region: CASSQDPGPNEQFF. DNA of the CDR3: TGTGCCAGCAGCCAAGATCCGGGCCCCAATGAGCAGTTCTTC.